A selection of T cell receptor beta chains follows, all from one sample in a study of blood T cell repertoires in COVID-19. TCRdb keeps only in-frame clones here, not all; method: immunoSEQ multiplex PCR. The sample has 250,000 or so clones; about 90% are singletons. Material for sequencing was PBMCs or T cells enriched from blood (not recorded which). The receptors originated from a woman in her 30s who had been exposed to COVID-19. CDR3s include the opening cysteine and the closing phenylalanine or tryptophan. The order of the fields is J gene, clone size, D gene, V gene, CDR3 DNA, CDR3 protein. D genes are given only for firm matches. Size is stated for part of the rows, as once, few or many counts, or as a class when the clone is expanded.

>TRBJ2-2|-|TRBD2|TRBV12-3/TRBV12-4
TGTGCCATCAAAGGACTAGTGGTCGGGGAGCTGTTTTTT
CAIKGLVVGELFF
>TRBJ1-4|-|TRBD1|TRBV5-4
TGTGCCAGCAGCCAACAGGGGGCCGTAAAACTGTTTTTT
CASSQQGAVKLFF
>TRBJ2-3|-|-|TRBV30
TGTGCCTGGAGTCCAAAAGATACGCAGTATTTT
CAWSPKDTQYF
>TRBJ1-1|once|-|TRBV28
TGTGCCAGCAGTTCCTTCTCCCGGCAGGCCAACACTGAAGCTTTCTTT
CASSSFSRQANTEAFF
>TRBJ1-2|-|-|TRBV7-8
TGTGCCAGCAGCTTAGGAGATGGCGGGGGCGCAGAAGGCTACACCTTC
CASSLGDGGGAEGYTF
>TRBJ2-7|-|TRBD1|TRBV19
TGTGCCAGTAGTAGCCGGGACAGGGGGCTTGAGCAGTACTTC
CASSSRDRGLEQYF
>TRBJ2-5|-|-|TRBV11-2
TGTGCCAGCAGCTTCAGGGGAGAAGAGACCCAGTACTTC
CASSFRGEETQYF
>TRBJ1-3|-|-|TRBV6-2/TRBV6-3
TGTGCCAGCAGCCACCCGCGAGAAAACACCATATATTTT
CASSHPRENTIYF
>TRBJ2-7|once|TRBD2|TRBV18
TGTGCCAGCTCACCGTTAGCGGGAGAAAACTACGAGCAGTACTTC
CASSPLAGENYEQYF
>TRBJ1-1|-|-|TRBV5-4
TGTGCCAGCAGCTTGGGCGGTAGAGCCCAGAACACTGAAGCTTTCTTT
CASSLGGRAQNTEAFF
>TRBJ2-7|-|TRBD1|TRBV2
TGTGCCGGGGGACAGGGCTACGAGCAGTACTTC
CAGGQGYEQYF
>TRBJ2-2|-|TRBD2|TRBV5-1
TGCGCCAGCAGCCCAGGACTAGCGGGAGGGACCGGGGAGCTGTTTTTT
CASSPGLAGGTGELFF
>TRBJ1-4|-|TRBD1|TRBV5-1
TGCGCCAGCAGCTTCCTCACAGGGGAAGAAAAACTGTTTTTT
CASSFLTGEEKLFF
>TRBJ1-2|-|-|TRBV2
TGTGCCAGCACCCTTGGGGCAGTTTCTCGCTATGGCTACACCTTC
CASTLGAVSRYGYTF
>TRBJ1-1|once|-|TRBV29-1
TGCAGCGTTGAACTGTTCACTGAAGCTTTCTTT
CSVELFTEAFF
>TRBJ2-3|-|-|TRBV11-2
TGTGCCAGCAGCTTCCGGGACAATTCAGATACGCAGTATTTT
CASSFRDNSDTQYF
>TRBJ1-4|-|-|TRBV30
TGTGCCGGACGGGGGGATGGGGGAGGAAAACTGTTTTTT
CAGRGDGGGKLFF
>TRBJ1-2|few|-|TRBV14
TGTGCCAGCAGCGCAGCATTGGAGGAGCTCGGAGGCTACACCTTC
CASSAALEELGGYTF
>TRBJ1-2|-|TRBD1|TRBV27
TGTGCCAGCAGTTTGAGACAGGGCGGCTTGGATGGCTACACCTTC
CASSLRQGGLDGYTF
>TRBJ2-1|-|TRBD2|TRBV6-2/TRBV6-3
TGTGCCAGCAAGTACTCAAAACCGGGACTAGTTTACTACAATGAGCAGTTCTTC
CASKYSKPGLVYYNEQFF
>TRBJ2-7|-|TRBD2|TRBV11-2
TGTGCCAGCAGCTTAGACCGAGCGGGAGGAACCTACGAGCAGTACTTC
CASSLDRAGGTYEQYF
>TRBJ1-2|-|-|TRBV19
TGTGCCAGCGAGAAGGGGGGGTACTATGGCTACACCTTC
CASEKGGYYGYTF
>TRBJ2-5|-|-|TRBV5-1
TGCGCCAGCAGTGAGGGACAAGAGACCCAGTACTTC
CASSEGQETQYF